Included here is one TCR beta chain sequence, with context. Its antigen is not identified. This specimen belongs to a study of cytomegalovirus exposure and HLA in healthy donors. The CDR3 is 13 residues long. Per the germline V gene, CDR1 is LGHNT and CDR2 is FRNRAP. V lost 6 bases to trimming and J lost 6 bases, with 15 bases between them. The donors comprised healthy bone marrow donors. The study's findings and limits: Common viral pathogens (according to a later analysis) appeared linked to several of the most significant clusters. Cytomegalovirus-associated TCR beta chains were listed, numbering 150 to 200. Trimming of TCR beta V- and J-genes showed a link, identified in a later analysis, to a missense DCLRE1C variant.

PCR amplification relied on 60 Vbeta primers (plus 13 Jbeta primers). Only in-frame clones appear in the TCRdb table, and some are missing; sequencing was by immunoSEQ multiplex PCR. This sample has about 38,000 clones, with 60% to 70% found just once. Specimen: PBMCs. The TCR sequence derives from a man aged 50 to 60 in good health and CMV-seropositive. The chain links TRBV12-5 to TRBJ2-7, with D possibly being TRBD1 (6 bases). The CDR3 coding sequence is TGTGCTAGTGGGTTGCAGGTCAGGGGCGAGCAGTACTTC. The encoded protein is CASGLQVRGEQYF.